This TCR beta chain was captured by sequencing in a study of cytomegalovirus exposure and HLA in healthy donors. CDR1 and CDR2 (germline): SQVTM, ANQGSEA. This CDR3 spans 13 amino acids. V lost 6 bases, J lost 1 base, and 2 bases stayed unmatched. Amplification used 60 Vbeta primers and 13 Jbeta primers. Generated by immunoSEQ multiplex PCR, the TCRdb table keeps only in-frame clones and is missing some. The sample has 120,000 or so clones; around 75% are singletons. Input material: PBMCs. The receptor was isolated from a woman in her forties or fifties in good health and CMV-seropositive. The chain joins TRBV29-1 to TRBJ2-2; 7 bases are shared with TRBD1. CDR3 bases: TGCAGCGTCAGGACAGGGAACACCGGGGAGCTGTTTTTT. This translates into CSVRTGNTGELFF.